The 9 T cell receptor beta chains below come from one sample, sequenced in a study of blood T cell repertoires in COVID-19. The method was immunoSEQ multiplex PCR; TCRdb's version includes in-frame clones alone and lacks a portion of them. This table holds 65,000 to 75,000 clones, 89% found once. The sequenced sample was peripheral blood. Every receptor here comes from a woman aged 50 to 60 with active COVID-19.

The CDR3 protein is CATSRGTGAADTQYF. CDR3 DNA sequence: TGTGCCACCAGCAGGGGAACAGGGGCGGCAGATACGCAGTATTTT. The chain is built from TRBV15 and TRBJ2-3, with 7 nucleotides matching TRBD1. V dropped 3 bases and J dropped 4; count of bases not matched to a gene: 7. The CDR3 is made up of 15 amino acids. CDR1 LNHNV and CDR2 YYDKDF come from the germline V gene (reference sequence).

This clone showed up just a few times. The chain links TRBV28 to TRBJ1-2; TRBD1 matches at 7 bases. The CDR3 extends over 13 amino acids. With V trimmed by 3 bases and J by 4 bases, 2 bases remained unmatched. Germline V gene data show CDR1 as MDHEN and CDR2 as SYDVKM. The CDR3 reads CASSFPGGYGYTF. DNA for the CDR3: TGTGCCAGCAGTTTTCCAGGGGGCTATGGCTACACCTTC.

The CDR3, as DNA: TGTGCCAGCAGAACCGGGGAGGACATTCAGTACTTC. It encodes CASRTGEDIQYF. The rearrangement joins TRBV7-9 to TRBJ2-4; the D gene is possibly TRBD2 (6 bases). In germline, CDR1 is SEHNR, CDR2 FQNEAQ (reference sequence). This CDR3 comprises 12 residues. V was pared by 6 bases and J by 8 bases, with 11 bases between.

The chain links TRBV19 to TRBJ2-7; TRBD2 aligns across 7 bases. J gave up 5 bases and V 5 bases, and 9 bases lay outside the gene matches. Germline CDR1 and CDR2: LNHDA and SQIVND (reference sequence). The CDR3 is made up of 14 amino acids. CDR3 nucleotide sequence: TGTGCCAGTAGTGTCGTAGGACTAGTCCACGAGCAGTACTTC. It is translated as CASSVVGLVHEQYF.

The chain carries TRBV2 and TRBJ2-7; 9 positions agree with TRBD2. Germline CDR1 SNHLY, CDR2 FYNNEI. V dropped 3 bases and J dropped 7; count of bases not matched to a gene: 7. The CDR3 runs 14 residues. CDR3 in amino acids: CASSDLAGSREQYF. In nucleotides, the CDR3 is TGTGCCAGCAGTGACCTAGCGGGATCTCGAGAGCAGTACTTC.

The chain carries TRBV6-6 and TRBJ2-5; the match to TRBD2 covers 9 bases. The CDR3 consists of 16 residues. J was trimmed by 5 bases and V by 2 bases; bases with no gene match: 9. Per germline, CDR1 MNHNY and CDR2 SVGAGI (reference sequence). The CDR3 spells CASSYREGLAWETQYF. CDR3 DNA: TGTGCCAGCAGTTACCGTGAGGGACTAGCCTGGGAGACCCAGTACTTC.

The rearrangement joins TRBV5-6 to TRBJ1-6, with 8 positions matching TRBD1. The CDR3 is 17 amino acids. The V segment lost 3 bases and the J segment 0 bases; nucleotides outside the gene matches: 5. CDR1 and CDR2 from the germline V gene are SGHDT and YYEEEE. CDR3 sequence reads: CASSSYRGSSYNSPLHF. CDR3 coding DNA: TGTGCCAGCAGCTCGTACAGGGGGAGCTCCTATAATTCACCCCTCCACTTT.

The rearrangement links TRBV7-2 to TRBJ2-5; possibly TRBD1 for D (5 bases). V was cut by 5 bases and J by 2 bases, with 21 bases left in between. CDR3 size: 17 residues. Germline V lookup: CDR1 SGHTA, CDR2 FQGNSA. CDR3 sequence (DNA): TGTGCCAGCAGCACCGTGAGGCAGGGTTCAAGGCAAGAGACCCAGTACTTC. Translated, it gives CASSTVRQGSRQETQYF.

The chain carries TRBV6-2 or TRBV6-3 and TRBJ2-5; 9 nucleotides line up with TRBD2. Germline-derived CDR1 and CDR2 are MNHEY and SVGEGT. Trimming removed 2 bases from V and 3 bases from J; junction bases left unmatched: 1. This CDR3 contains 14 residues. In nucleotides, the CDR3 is TGTGCCAGCAGTTACGGCGGGAGGGAAGAGACCCAGTACTTC. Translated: CASSYGGREETQYF.